This T cell receptor (beta chain) was recorded in a study of T cells in Graves' hyperthyroidism and ophthalmopathy. Turning to the study itself: Specimen type is peripheral blood, collected at initial diagnosis prior to any treatment. Notes on the study in general: The model forecast ophthalmopathy, anticipating it by a median roughly 6.5 months before onset. Stable hyperthyroidism was separated from ophthalmopathy by a model based on 13 V-J features. Blood also carried most thyroid clonotypes expanded above 0.001.

The CDR3 is 14 amino acids. The trim removed 5 bases at V and 9 bases at J, leaving 7 bases unmatched. In germline, CDR1 is MDHEN, CDR2 SYDVKM. This clonotype was counted a few times. What it binds is unknown. Authors of the study amplified TCR beta CDR3 regions from RNA transcripts. The HTBI primer set drove a first-round RT-PCR of the TCR CDR3. TCRdb recomputed calls from the multiplex PCR reads with MiXCR, one row per CDR3 protein. Of under 450,000 distinct CDR3 sequences listed, more than 15% were seen once; the top ten hold 13% to 15%. The genes are TRBV28 and TRBJ1-6, with 7 nucleotides matching TRBD1. Sequenced sample: blood. This receptor was taken from a woman between 18 and 29 years old with Graves' hyperthyroidism. The CDR3 spells CASSDTGEGSPLHF. In nucleotides, the CDR3 is TGTGCCAGCAGTGACACAGGGGAGGGTTCACCCCTCCACTTT. The full variable domain, rest sourced from reference TRBV28 and TRBJ1-6, is DVKVTQSSRYLVKRTGEKVFLECVQDMDHENMFWYRQDPGLGLRLIYFSYDVKMKEKGDIPEGYSVSREKKERFSLILESASTNQTSMYLCASSDTGEGSPLHFGNGTRLTVT.